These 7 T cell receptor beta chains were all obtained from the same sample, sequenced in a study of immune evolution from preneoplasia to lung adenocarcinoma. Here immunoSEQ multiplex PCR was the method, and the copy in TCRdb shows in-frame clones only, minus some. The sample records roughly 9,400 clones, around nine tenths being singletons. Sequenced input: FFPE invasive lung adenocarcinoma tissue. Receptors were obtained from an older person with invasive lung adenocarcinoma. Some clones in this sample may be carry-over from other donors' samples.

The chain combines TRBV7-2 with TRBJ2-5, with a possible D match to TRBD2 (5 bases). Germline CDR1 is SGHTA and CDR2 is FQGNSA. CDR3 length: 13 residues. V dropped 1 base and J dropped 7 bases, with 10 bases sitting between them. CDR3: CASSLGGSGTQYF. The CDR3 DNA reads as TGTGCCAGCAGCTTAGGAGGGTCGGGGACCCAGTACTTC.

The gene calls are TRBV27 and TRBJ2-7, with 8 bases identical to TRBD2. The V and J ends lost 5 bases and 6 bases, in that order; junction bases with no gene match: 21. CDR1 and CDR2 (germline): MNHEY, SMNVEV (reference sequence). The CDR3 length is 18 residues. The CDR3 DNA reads TGTGCCAGCAGTCCCTTTGCGGTAGCGGGGAGTGGTAGGGGCGAGCAGTACTTC. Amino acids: CASSPFAVAGSGRGEQYF.

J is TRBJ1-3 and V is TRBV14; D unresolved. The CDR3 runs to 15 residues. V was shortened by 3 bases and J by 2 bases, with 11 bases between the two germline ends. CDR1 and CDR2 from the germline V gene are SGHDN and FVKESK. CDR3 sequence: CASSHTVRPGNTIYF. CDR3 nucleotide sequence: TGTGCCAGCAGCCATACAGTGAGGCCTGGAAACACCATATATTTT.

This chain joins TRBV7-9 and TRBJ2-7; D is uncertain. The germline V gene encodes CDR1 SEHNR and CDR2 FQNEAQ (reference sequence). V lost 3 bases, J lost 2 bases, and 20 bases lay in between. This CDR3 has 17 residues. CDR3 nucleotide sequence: TGTGCCAGCAGCTTTCAACTCGCGGAGACCAAGGCCTACGAGCAGTACTTC. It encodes CASSFQLAETKAYEQYF.

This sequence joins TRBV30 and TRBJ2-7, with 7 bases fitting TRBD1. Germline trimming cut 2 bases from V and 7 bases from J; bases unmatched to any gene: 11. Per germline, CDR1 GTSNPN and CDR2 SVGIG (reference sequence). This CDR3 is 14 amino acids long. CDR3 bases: TGTGCCTGGAGTACGACAGGGACCTTCTGGGAGCAGTACTTC. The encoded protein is CAWSTTGTFWEQYF.

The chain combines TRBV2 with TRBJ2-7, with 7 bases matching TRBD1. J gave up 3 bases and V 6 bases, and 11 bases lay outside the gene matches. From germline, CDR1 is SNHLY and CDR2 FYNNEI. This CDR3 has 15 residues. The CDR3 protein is CASSKRERTGYEQYF. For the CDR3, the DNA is TGTGCCAGCAGCAAGAGGGAAAGGACAGGCTACGAGCAGTACTTC.

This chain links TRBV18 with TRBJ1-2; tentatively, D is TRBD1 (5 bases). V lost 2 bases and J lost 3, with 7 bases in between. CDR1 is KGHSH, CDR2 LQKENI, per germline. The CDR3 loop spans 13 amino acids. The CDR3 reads CASSPGTDYGYTF. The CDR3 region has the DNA TGTGCCAGCTCACCAGGGACGGACTATGGCTACACCTTC.